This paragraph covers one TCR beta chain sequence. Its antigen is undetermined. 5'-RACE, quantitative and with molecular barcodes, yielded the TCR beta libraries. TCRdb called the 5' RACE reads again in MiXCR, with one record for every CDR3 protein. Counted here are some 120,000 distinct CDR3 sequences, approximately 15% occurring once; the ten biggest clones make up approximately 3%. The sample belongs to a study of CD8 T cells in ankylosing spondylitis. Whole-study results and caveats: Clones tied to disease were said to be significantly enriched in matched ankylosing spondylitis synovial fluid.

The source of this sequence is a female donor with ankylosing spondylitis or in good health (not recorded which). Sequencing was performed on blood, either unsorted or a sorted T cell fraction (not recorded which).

In DNA, the CDR3 is TGTGCCAGCAGTGGACTAGCGGGGAAAGAGACCCAGTACTTC. Translated, it gives CASSGLAGKETQYF. The gene calls are TRBV11-2 and TRBJ2-5, with TRBD2 matching 12 bases. Germline assignment: CDR1 SGHAT and CDR2 FQNNGV. The CDR3 loop spans 14 amino acids. With V trimmed by 6 bases and J by 3 bases, 2 bases remained unmatched.